This TCR beta chain was observed in a study of blood T cells in healthy people across ages. A J-beta primer mix and a sample-barcoded 5' primer were used in a second PCR of roughly 6 to 12 cycles. TCRdb independently ran MiXCR on the 5' RACE reads; one entry per CDR3 protein. The sample holds some 1.5 million distinct CDR3 sequences; 28% are singletons and the top ten take about 8%. On this clonotype itself: Its specificity is unknown.

The length of the CDR3 is 14 residues. Trimming removed 0 bases from V and 3 bases from J, with 8 bases in between. Germline lookup yields CDR1 SNHLY and CDR2 FYNNEI. The study's findings and limits: Naive T cell percentage by flow cytometry tracked strongly with beta diversity. Aged donors had fewer naive CD4+ cells and lower diversity than long-lived donors. Across the age range, TCR beta diversity per million T cells fell in a roughly linear way.

The TCR sequence derives from a woman between 25 and 40 years old in good health. The V and J genes are TRBV2 and TRBJ1-1; unclear D gene. The sample comprised blood. CDR3 in amino acids: CASSEARDHTEAFF. Written as DNA, the CDR3 is TGTGCCAGCAGTGAAGCTAGAGACCACACTGAAGCTTTCTTT.